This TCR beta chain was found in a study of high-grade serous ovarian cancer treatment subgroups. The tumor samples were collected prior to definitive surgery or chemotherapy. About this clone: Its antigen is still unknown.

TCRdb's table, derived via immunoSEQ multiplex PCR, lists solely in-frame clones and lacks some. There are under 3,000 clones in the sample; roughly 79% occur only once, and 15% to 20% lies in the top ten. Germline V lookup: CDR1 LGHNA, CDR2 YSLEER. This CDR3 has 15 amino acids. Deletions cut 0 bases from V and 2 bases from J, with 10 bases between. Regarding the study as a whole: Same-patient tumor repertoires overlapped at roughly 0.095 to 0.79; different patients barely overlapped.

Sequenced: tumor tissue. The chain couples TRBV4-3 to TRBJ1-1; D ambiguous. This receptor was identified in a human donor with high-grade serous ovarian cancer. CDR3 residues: CASSQDRNSNTEAFF. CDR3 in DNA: TGCGCCAGCAGCCAAGACCGTAATAGCAACACTGAAGCTTTCTTT.